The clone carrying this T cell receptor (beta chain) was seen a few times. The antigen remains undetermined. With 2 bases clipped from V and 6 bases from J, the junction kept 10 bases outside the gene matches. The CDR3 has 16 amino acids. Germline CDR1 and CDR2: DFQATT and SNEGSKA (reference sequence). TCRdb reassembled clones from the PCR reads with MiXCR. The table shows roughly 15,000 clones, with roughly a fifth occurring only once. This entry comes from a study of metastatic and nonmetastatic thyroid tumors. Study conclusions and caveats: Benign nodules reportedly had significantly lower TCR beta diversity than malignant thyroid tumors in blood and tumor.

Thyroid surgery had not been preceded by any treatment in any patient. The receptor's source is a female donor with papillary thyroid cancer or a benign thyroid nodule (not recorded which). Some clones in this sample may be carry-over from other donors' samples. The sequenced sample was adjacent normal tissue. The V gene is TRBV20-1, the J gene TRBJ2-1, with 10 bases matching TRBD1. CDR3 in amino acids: CSARPTDGTGVNEQFF. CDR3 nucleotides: TGCAGTGCTAGACCGACCGATGGGACAGGGGTCAATGAGCAGTTCTTC.